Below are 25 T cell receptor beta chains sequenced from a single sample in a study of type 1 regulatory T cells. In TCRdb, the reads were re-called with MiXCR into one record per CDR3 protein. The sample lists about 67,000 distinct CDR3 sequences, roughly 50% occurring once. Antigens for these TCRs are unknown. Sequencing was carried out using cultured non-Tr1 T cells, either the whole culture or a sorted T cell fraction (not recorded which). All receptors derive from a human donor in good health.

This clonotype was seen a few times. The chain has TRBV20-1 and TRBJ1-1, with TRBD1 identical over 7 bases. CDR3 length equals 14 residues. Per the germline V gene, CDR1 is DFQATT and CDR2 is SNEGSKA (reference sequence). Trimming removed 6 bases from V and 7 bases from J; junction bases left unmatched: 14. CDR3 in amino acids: CSAEERQGHLEAFF. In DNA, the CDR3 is TGCAGTGCGGAAGAGCGACAGGGACACCTTGAAGCTTTCTTT.

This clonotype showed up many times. The CDR3 DNA sequence: TGTGCCAGCAGTCTAACCCTACCCGGGGAGCTGTTTTTT. This encodes CASSLTLPGELFF. The rearrangement joins TRBV12-3 or TRBV12-4 to TRBJ2-2; D gene ambiguous. Trimming took 5 bases from V and 6 from J, leaving 10 bases between them. This CDR3 spans 13 amino acids.

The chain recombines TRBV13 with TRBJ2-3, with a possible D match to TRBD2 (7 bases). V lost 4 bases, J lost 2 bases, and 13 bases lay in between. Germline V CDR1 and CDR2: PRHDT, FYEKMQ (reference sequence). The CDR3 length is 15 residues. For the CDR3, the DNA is TGTGCCAGCAGCTACCGGGGGGCCGACACAGATACGCAGTATTTT. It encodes CASSYRGADTDTQYF.

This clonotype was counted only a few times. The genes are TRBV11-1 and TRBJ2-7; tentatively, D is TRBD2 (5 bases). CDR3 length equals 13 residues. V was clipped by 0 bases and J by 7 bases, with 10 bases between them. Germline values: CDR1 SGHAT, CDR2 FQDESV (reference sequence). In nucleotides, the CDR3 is TGTGCCAGCAGCTTAGCCGGGATGGGGGAGCAGTACTTC. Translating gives CASSLAGMGEQYF. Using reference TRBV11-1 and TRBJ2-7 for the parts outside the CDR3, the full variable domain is EAEVAQSPRYKITEKSQAVAFWCDPISGHATLYWYRQILGQGPELLVQFQDESVVDDSQLPKDRFSAERLKGVDSTLKIQPAELGDSAMYLCASSLAGMGEQYFGPGTRLTVT.

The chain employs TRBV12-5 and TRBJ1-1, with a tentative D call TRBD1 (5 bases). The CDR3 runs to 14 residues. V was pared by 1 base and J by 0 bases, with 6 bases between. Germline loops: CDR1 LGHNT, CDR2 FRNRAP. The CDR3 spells CASGLGQLNTEAFF. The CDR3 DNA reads TGTGCTAGTGGTTTGGGACAGTTGAACACTGAAGCTTTCTTT.

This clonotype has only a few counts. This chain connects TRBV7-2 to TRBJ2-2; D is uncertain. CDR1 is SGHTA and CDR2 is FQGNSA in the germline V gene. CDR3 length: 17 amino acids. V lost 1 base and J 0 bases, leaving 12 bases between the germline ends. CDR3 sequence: CASSLVGKRANTGELFF. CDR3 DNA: TGTGCCAGCAGCTTAGTTGGGAAGCGCGCGAACACCGGGGAGCTGTTTTTT.

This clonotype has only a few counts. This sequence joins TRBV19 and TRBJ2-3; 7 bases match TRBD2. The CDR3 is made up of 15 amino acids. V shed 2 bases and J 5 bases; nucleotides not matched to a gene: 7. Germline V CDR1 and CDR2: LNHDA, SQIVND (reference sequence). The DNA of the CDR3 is TGTGCCAGTAGTATATCATGGCCTAGCGGAGATACGCAGTATTTT. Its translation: CASSISWPSGDTQYF.

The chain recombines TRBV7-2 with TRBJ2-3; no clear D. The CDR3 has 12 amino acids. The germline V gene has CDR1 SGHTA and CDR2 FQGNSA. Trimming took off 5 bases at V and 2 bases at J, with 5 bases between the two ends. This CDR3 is CASSTYTDTQYF. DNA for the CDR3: TGTGCCAGCAGCACTTACACAGATACGCAGTATTTT.

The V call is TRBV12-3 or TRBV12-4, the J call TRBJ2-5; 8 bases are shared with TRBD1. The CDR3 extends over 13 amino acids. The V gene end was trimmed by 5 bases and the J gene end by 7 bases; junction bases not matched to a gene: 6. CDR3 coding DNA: TGTGCCAGCAGTAGACAGGGGTGGGTGACCCAGTACTTC. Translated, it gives CASSRQGWVTQYF.

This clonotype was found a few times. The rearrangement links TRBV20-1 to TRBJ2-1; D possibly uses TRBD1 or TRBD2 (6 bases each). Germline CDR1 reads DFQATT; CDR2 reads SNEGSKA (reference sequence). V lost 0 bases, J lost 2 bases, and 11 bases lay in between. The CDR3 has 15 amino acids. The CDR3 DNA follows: TGCAGTGCTAGAGATCGGGGGACAACCTACAATGAGCAGTTCTTC. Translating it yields CSARDRGTTYNEQFF.

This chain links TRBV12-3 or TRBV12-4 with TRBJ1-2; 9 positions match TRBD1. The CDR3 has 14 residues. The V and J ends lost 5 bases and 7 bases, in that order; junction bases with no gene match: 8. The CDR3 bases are TGTGCCAGCAGTACGCCAACAGGGGGCCGTGGCTACACCTTC. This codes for CASSTPTGGRGYTF.

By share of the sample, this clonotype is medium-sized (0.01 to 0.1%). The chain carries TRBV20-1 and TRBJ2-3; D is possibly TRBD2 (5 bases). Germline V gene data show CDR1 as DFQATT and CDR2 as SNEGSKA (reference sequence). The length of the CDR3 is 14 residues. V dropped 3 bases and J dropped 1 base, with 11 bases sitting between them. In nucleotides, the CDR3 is TGCAGTGCTAGTCCCCTAGCTGGCACAGATACGCAGTATTTT. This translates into CSASPLAGTDTQYF.

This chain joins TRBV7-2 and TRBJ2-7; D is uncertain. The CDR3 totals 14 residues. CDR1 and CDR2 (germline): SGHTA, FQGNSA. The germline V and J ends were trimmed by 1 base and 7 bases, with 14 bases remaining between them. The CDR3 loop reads CASSLVPIPNEQYF. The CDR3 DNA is TGTGCCAGCAGCTTAGTCCCCATCCCGAATGAGCAGTACTTC.

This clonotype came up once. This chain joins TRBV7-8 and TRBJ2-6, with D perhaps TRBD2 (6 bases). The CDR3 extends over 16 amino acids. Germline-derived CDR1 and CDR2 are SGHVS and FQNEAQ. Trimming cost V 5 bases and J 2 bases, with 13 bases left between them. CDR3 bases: TGTGCCAGCAGCCTAGTTCCGGGGGCTGGGGCCAACGTCCTGACTTTC. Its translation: CASSLVPGAGANVLTF.

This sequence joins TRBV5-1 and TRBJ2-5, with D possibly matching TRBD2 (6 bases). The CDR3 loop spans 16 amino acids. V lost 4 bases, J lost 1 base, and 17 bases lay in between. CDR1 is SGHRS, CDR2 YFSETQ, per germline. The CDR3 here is CASSGGVAASQETQYF. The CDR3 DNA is TGCGCCAGCAGCGGAGGGGTAGCGGCGTCCCAAGAGACCCAGTACTTC.

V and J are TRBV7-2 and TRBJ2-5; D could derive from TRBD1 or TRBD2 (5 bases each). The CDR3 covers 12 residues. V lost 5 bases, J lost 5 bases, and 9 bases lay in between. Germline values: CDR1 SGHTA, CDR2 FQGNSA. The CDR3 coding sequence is TGTGCCAGCAGCGCAGAGGGGGAGACCCAGTACTTC. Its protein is CASSAEGETQYF.

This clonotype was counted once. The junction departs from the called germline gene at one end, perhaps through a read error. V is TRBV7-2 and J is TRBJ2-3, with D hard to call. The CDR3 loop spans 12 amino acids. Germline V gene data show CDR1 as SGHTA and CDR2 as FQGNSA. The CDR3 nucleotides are TGTGCCAACAGCTTAGCAGGACATACGCAGTATTTT. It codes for CANSLAGHTQYF.

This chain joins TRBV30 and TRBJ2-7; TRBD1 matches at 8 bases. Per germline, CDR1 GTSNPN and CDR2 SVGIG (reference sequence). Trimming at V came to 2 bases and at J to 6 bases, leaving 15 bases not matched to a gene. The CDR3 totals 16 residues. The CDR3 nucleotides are TGTGCCTGGAGTCCATCCGTGACAGGGGTTTTCGGCGAGCAGTACTTC. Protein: CAWSPSVTGVFGEQYF.

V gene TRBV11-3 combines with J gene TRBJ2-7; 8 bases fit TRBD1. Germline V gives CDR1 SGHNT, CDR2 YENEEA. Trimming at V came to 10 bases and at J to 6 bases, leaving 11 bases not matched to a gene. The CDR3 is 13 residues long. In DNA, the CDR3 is TGTGCCATCTTGCCCGGACAGGGACGCGAGCAGTACTTC. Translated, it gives CAILPGQGREQYF.

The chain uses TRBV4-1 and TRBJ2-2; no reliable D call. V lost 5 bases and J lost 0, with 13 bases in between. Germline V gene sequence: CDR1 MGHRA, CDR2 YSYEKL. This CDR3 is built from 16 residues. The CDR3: CASSANRFANTGELFF. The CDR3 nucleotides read TGCGCCAGCAGCGCCAACCGCTTCGCGAACACCGGGGAGCTGTTTTTT.

CDR3 loop: CSASLWGTENPSAQYF. The CDR3 bases are TGCAGTGCTAGTTTGTGGGGGACAGAGAACCCGTCGGCCCAGTACTTC. This rearrangement joins TRBV20-1 to TRBJ2-5; 7 bases fit TRBD1. The J segment lost 9 bases and the V segment lost 3 bases, leaving 19 bases of the junction unmatched. The CDR3 extends over 16 amino acids. Per the germline V gene, CDR1 is DFQATT and CDR2 is SNEGSKA (reference sequence).

CDR3 DNA sequence: TGCAGTGCTAGTCTAGCGGGGGGGACAGATACGCAGTATTTT. It codes for CSASLAGGTDTQYF. The rearrangement joins TRBV20-1 to TRBJ2-3, with 12 bases matching TRBD2. V was clipped by 3 bases and J by 3 bases; unmatched bases: 1. The CDR3 contains 14 residues. Germline-derived CDR1 and CDR2 are DFQATT and SNEGSKA (reference sequence).

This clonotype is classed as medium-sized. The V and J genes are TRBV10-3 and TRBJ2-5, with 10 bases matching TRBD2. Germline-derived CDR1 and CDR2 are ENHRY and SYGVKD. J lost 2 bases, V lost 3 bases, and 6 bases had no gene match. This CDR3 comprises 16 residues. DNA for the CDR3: TGTGCCATCAGTGATTTGACTAGCGGGTCGCAAGAGACCCAGTACTTC. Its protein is CAISDLTSGSQETQYF.

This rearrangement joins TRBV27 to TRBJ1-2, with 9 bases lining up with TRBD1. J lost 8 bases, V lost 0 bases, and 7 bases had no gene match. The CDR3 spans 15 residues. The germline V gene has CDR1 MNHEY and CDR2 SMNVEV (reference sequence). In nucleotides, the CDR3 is TGTGCCAGCAGTTTATCGGGGACAGGGCGGACGGGCTACACCTTC. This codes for CASSLSGTGRTGYTF.

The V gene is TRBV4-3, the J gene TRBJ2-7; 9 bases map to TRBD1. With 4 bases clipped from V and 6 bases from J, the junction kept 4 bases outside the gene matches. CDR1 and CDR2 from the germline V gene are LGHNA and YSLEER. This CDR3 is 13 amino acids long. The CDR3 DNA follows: TGCGCCAGCAGCCGGGACAGGGTGGGCGAGCAGTACTTC. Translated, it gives CASSRDRVGEQYF.